This T cell receptor (beta chain) was captured in a study of T cell repertoires in cytomegalovirus infection (dated by TCRdb to the late 2010s). About the full investigation: The peptide stimulations were aimed at well-studied HLA-B-restricted epitopes as well as recently identified HLA-C-restricted CMV epitopes, whose presentation resists viral immunomodulation. Because public TCR beta signatures pointed to carriage of CMV infection together with the matching HLA type, the HLA type of each donor mattered for the analysis. On the study overall, not on this receptor specifically: Cumulative frequency of public TCR beta family members discriminated carriers of CMV infection plus the relevant HLA type in this cohort and an independent roughly 350-donor cohort. The ex vivo response was dominated by HLA-C-restricted CMV-specific TCR beta clonotypes, which also provided the single most frequent clonotype in two of eight donors.

For sequencing, an Illumina HiSeq 1500 was employed. TCRdb cleaned the public reads at Q25 with fastp, built clones with MiXCR and kept in-frame beta chains. Rows merge per CDR3 protein into single entries with the most common DNA and genes. This sample is represented by about 770,000 distinct CDR3 sequences; 25% to 35% of them were singletons. Roughly 14% of the sample is taken by the ten largest. The germline V gene (reference sequence) provides CDR1 SEHNR and CDR2 FQNEAQ. From V the trimming removes 2 bases and from J it removes 3 bases, while the gene matches leave 4 bases of the junction unaccounted for. Reading from cysteine to phenylalanine, the CDR3 counts 16 amino acids. The only DNA kept is the CDR3, 48 bases in frame from the first base. This clonotype was seen more than once but under ten times. No antigen is known for it. The input lacks base qualities; no much larger clone sits a single base away.

This sample's treatment or condition label indicates: in vitro stimulation with specific CMV peptide epitopes to enrich CMV-specific T cells. Recombination connected TRBV7-9 to TRBJ2-3; 11 junctional bases match TRBD2. The TCR comes from a human donor in good health (CMV status not recorded). Some clones in this sample may be carry-over from other donors' samples. The source was cultured CD8+ T cells from PBMCs, collected from culture after CMV antigen stimulation. The CDR3 region has the sequence CASSLTTSGVTDTQYF. The DNA sequence is given as TGTGCCAGCAGCTTAACGACTAGCGGGGTAACAGATACGCAGTATTTT.